The 6 T cell receptor beta chains given below trace back to one sample, sequenced in a study of cytomegalovirus exposure and HLA in healthy donors. Assay: immunoSEQ multiplex PCR; the TCRdb copy retains only in-frame clones and omits some. The repertoire has under 80,000 clones, approximately 95% of them found once; the top ten carry approximately 2.1%. The sequenced material came from PBMCs. These receptors were obtained from a young woman in good health and CMV-seronegative.

J is TRBJ2-1 and V is TRBV5-1, with 9 nucleotides matching TRBD1. V lost 5 bases, J lost 6 bases, and 6 bases stayed unmatched. The V gene's germline CDR1 is SGHRS and CDR2 YFSETQ. The length of the CDR3 is 14 residues. DNA of the CDR3: TGCGCCAGCAGAACAGGGGGCGATGCCAATGAGCAGTTCTTC. This translates into CASRTGGDANEQFF.

CDR3 sequence: CAWSPAGGNTIYF. The CDR3 nucleotides read TGTGCCTGGAGTCCCGCAGGGGGAAACACCATATATTTT. V usage is TRBV30 and J usage is TRBJ1-3; possibly TRBD1 for D (5 bases). V was clipped by 2 bases and J by 4 bases, with 9 bases between them. The CDR3 is 13 residues long. Germline values: CDR1 GTSNPN, CDR2 SVGIG (reference sequence). Full variable domain (remainder filled in from reference TRBV30 and TRBJ1-3): SQTIHQWPATLVQPVGSPLSLECTVEGTSNPNLYWYRQAAGRGLQLLFYSVGIGQISSEVPQNLSASRPQDRQFILSSKKLLLSDSGFYLCAWSPAGGNTIYFGEGSWLTVV.

The chain joins TRBV5-1 to TRBJ2-5; 9 nucleotides match TRBD1. The assigned J gene may be wrong: the sequence end matches TRBJ2-7 better. The CDR3 covers 13 residues. Germline values: CDR1 SGHRS, CDR2 YFSETQ. The CDR3 loop is CASSGGQGGEQYF. The CDR3 DNA sequence: TGCGCCAGCAGCGGGGGACAGGGTGGCGAGCAGTACTTC.

In this sample, this clone turned up a few times. The chain has TRBV9 and TRBJ2-6; 8 positions agree with TRBD1. J was trimmed by 0 bases and V by 4 bases; bases with no gene match: 9. The CDR3 totals 18 residues. Germline loops: CDR1 SGDLS, CDR2 YYNGEE. The CDR3 here is CASSPRDRILSGANVLTF. Here the CDR3 DNA reads TGTGCCAGCAGCCCGCGGGACAGGATACTCTCTGGGGCCAACGTCCTGACTTTC.

The CDR3 sequence is CASSVAGDGRGPYNEQFF. The CDR3 nucleotides read TGTGCCAGCAGCGTAGCTGGGGATGGGAGGGGTCCCTACAATGAGCAGTTCTTC. The rearrangement links TRBV9 to TRBJ2-1; 7 nucleotides line up with TRBD2. Trimming cost V 0 bases and J 2 bases; bases outside gene matches: 11. The CDR3 totals 18 residues. Per the germline V gene, CDR1 is SGDLS and CDR2 is YYNGEE.

The chain uses TRBV11-2 and TRBJ2-7; the D is unclear. V was pared by 1 base and J by 4 bases, with 5 bases between. The germline gives CDR1 SGHAT, CDR2 FQNNGV. The CDR3 is 12 amino acids. Written as DNA, the CDR3 is TGTGCCAGCAGCTTAGGAGCATACGAGCAGTACTTC. As protein: CASSLGAYEQYF.